The following is a TCR beta chain sequence with its context. Its antigen remains unidentified. Base qualities are not provided; no much larger clone lies one nucleotide away. The entry originates in a study of cytomegalovirus exposure and HLA in healthy donors listed by TCRdb under 2017. In the study overall: A later analysis indicated that the 90 to 150 validation repertoires were generated on the platform also employed for the 700 or so repertoires of the first cohort. Along with the approximately 600-subject first cohort, a separate validation cohort of over 90 different subjects was used. To predict cytomegalovirus infection status, the study combined high-throughput TCR immunosequencing, statistical association of individual TCRs with disease status, and machine learning. The study aimed to test whether cataloging public T cell receptors could reveal signatures of past pathogen exposure. Study-wide findings and limitations: A later analysis found that TCRs clustered in the first cohort also tended to co-occur in the 120 validation repertoires, with approximately 93% of cluster scores above 0. Three of the identified cytomegalovirus-associated TCR beta chains were confirmed in vitro to be specific for cytomegalovirus antigens. All 120 or so repertoires were used to score co-occurrence in the validation cohort in a later analysis, because that analysis had no HLA typing for the cohort. A total of 150 or so TCR beta chains were listed by the study as associated with cytomegalovirus. Across donors, most TCR sequences were observed very rarely, whereas some public TCRs were present in many individuals. Cytomegalovirus status was reported to be diagnosed by the classifier with high specificity and sensitivity in both the original and validation cohorts. It was suggested by the authors that the approach could potentially be generalized to other disease states and immunological phenotypes.

The donors belonged to the validation cohort of around 130 subjects, which was separate from the approximately 700-subject first cohort. Library method: the immunoSEQ multiplex PCR assay. On the authors' methods: A statistical classification framework was developed to diagnose cytomegalovirus status using the catalog of TCR beta chain sequences. As stored in TCRdb, this immuneACCESS dataset retains in-frame rearrangements with V and J assigned. A fraction of the clones does not appear; measured against another copy, unresolved V genes explain less than half of the discrepancy, and the remainder lacks a known reason. V and J calls and clone size come straight from that table; D and trimming were deduced from the DNA. A total of about 38,000 clones appear in this sample, about 93% of them only once. About 3.1% of the sample is in the top ten clones. Its CDR3 holds 16 amino acids, cysteine through phenylalanine. This entry keeps only the CDR3 DNA: 48 bases, framed from base 1. Trimmed from V: 5 bases; trimmed from J: 1 base; junction bases lacking a gene match: 8. The germline V gene sets CDR1 to SGHDT and CDR2 to YYEEEE.

Rearrangement joined TRBV5-6 to TRBJ1-5, and TRBD1 aligns with 8 junction nucleotides. Sample: PBMCs. The receptor was isolated from a man aged 18 to 30 in good health and CMV-seronegative. Here the CDR3 is given as CASSLLGQGSNQPQHF. The bases are TGTGCCAGCAGTCTGCTTGGACAGGGAAGCAATCAGCCCCAGCATTTT.